The clone carrying this T cell receptor (beta chain) was observed a handful of times. The data are from a study of T-cell memory formation after mild COVID-19. Study-wide context: Clusters were largely donor specific.

From 5'RACE with constant-segment primers came TCR alpha and TCR beta cDNA libraries that carried sample barcodes and UMIs. TCRdb recomputed calls from the 5' RACE reads with MiXCR, one row per CDR3 protein. The sample carries about 440,000 distinct CDR3 sequences, 15% to 20% recorded once. Germline lookup yields CDR1 MNHEY and CDR2 SMNVEV (reference sequence). Trimming cost V 11 bases and J 7 bases, with 5 bases left between them. The CDR3 runs to 8 residues. The chain uses TRBV27 and TRBJ2-5; D unresolved. The sequence was obtained from an adult woman who had mild COVID-19 (a few samples of this study predate the infection). Cell type and time point are not known. The material sequenced was PBMCs or a T cell subset sorted from them (not recorded which). CDR3 sequence: CALGTQYF. DNA of the CDR3: TGTGCCCTTGGGACCCAGTACTTC.